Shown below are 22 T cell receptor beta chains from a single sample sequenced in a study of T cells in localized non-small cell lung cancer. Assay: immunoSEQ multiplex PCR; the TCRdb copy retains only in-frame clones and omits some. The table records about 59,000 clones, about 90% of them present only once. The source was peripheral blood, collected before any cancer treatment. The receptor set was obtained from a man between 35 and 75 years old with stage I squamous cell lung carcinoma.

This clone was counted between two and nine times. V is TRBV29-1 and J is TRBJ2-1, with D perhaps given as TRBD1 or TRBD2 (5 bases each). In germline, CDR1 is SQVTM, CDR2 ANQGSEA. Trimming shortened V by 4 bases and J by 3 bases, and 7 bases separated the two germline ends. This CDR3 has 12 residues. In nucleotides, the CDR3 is TGCAGCGTTGGGGGGAACTACAATGAGCAGTTCTTC. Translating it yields CSVGGNYNEQFF.

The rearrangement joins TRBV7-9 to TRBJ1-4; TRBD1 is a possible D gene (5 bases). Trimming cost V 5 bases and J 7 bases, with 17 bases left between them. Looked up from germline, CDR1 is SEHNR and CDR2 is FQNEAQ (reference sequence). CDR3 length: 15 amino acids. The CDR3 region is CASSLGSGPGEKLFF. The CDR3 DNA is TGTGCCAGCAGCCTGGGGTCAGGGCCGGGTGAAAAACTGTTTTTT.

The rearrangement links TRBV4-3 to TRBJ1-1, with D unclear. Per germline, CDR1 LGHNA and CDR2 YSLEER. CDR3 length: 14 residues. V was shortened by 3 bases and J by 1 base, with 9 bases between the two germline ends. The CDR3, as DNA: TGCGCCAGCAGCCATCTGGGTTCGAACACTGAAGCTTTCTTT. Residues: CASSHLGSNTEAFF.

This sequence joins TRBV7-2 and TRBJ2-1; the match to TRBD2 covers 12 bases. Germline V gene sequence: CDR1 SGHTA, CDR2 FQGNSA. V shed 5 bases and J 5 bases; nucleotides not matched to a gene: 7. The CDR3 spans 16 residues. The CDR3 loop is CASSPSSGRVDNEQFF. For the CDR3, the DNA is TGTGCCAGCAGCCCCTCTAGCGGGAGGGTTGACAATGAGCAGTTCTTC.

The CDR3 DNA follows: TGTGCCAGTAGTGTAAACAGTAACAATCAGCCCCAGCATTTT. Protein product: CASSVNSNNQPQHF. The chain joins TRBV19 to TRBJ1-5; D gene ambiguous. The CDR3 extends over 14 amino acids. Between the trimmed V and J ends, which lost 5 bases and 3 bases, there was a span of 11 bases. Germline CDR1 and CDR2: LNHDA and SQIVND (reference sequence). The whole variable domain, filled in from reference TRBV19 and TRBJ1-5, reads DGGITQSPKYLFRKEGQNVTLSCEQNLNHDAMYWYRQDPGQGLRLIYYSQIVNDFQKGDIAEGYSVSREKKESFPLTVTSAQKNPTAFYLCASSVNSNNQPQHFGDGTRLSIL.

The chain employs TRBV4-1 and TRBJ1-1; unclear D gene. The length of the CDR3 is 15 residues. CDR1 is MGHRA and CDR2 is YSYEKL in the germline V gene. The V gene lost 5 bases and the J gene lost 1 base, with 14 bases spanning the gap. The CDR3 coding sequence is TGCGCCAGCAGCACTCCGATGAGGGAGAACACTGAAGCTTTCTTT. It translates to CASSTPMRENTEAFF.

The CDR3 DNA is TGCGCCAGCAGCCCCGATCCAGCGGATTCCTACAATGAGCAGTTCTTC. Amino acids: CASSPDPADSYNEQFF. The V gene is TRBV5-1, the J gene TRBJ2-1; a weak D match, TRBD2 (5 bases). V shed 4 bases and J shed 1 base, with 15 bases lying between them. The V gene's germline CDR1 is SGHRS and CDR2 YFSETQ. The CDR3 has 16 amino acids.

CDR3 sequence reads: CASIPSGAHEQFF. CDR3 sequence (DNA): TGTGCCAGCATCCCCTCGGGAGCCCATGAGCAGTTCTTC. The chain combines TRBV6-6 with TRBJ2-1; maybe TRBD2 (6 bases). The ends were cut back, 7 bases at V and 8 bases at J, with 15 bases in the middle. Germline V CDR1 and CDR2: MNHNY, SVGAGI (reference sequence). The CDR3 length is 13 residues.

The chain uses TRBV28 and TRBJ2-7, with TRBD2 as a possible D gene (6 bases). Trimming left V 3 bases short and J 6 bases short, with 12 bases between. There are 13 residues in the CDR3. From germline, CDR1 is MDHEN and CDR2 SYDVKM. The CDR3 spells CASSFIRGGEQYF. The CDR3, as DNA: TGTGCCAGCAGTTTCATAAGGGGAGGCGAGCAGTACTTC.

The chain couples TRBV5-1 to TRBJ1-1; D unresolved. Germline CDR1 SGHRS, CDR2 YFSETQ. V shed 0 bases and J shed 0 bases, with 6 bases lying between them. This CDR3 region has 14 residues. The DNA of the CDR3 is TGCGCCAGCAGCTTGGGGGATATGAACACTGAAGCTTTCTTT. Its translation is CASSLGDMNTEAFF.

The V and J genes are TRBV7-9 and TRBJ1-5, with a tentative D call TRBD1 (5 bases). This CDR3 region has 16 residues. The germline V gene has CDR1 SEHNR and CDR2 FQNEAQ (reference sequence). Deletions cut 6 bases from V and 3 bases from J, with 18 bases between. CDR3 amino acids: CASSQSTGRHNQPQHF. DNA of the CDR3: TGTGCCAGCAGTCAGAGCACGGGACGGCACAATCAGCCCCAGCATTTT.

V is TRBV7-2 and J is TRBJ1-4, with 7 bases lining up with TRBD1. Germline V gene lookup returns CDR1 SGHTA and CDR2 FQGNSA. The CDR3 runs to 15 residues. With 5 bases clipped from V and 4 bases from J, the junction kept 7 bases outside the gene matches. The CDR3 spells CASSLQTGVNEKLFF. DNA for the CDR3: TGTGCCAGCAGCCTCCAAACAGGGGTTAATGAAAAACTGTTTTTT.

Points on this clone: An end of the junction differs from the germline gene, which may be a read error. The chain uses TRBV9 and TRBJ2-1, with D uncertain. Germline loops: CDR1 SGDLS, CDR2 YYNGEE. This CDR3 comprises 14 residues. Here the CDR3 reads CASSARTVYDEQFF. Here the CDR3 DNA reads TGTGCCAGCAGCGCCCGGACGGTCTACGATGAGCAGTTCTTC.

DNA for the CDR3: TGCAGCGAAGAAACCGGGAATGAGCAGTTCTTC. Encoded protein: CSEETGNEQFF. The J gene is TRBJ2-1, the V gene TRBV29-1, with D unclear. This CDR3 spans 11 amino acids. Trimming shortened V by 7 bases and J by 7 bases, and 11 bases separated the two germline ends. From germline, CDR1 is SQVTM and CDR2 ANQGSEA.

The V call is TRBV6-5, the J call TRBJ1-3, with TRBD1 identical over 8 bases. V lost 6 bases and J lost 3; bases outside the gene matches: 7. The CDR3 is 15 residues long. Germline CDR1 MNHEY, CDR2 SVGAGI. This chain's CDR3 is CASSRGTGRGNTIYF. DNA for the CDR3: TGTGCCAGCAGCCGGGGGACAGGTCGTGGAAACACCATATATTTT.

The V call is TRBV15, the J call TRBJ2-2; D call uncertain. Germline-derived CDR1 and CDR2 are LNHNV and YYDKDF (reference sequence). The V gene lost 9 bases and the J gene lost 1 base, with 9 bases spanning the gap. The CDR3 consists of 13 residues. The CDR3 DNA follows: TGTGCCACTCGGACGGAGAACACCGGGGAGCTGTTTTTT. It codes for CATRTENTGELFF.

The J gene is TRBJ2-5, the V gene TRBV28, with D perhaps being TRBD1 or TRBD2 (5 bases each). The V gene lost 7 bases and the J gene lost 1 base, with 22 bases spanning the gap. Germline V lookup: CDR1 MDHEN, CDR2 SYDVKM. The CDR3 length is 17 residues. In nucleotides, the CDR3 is TGTGCCAGCATTTCCACCACCTTCGGGACGGGCCAAGAGACCCAGTACTTC. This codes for CASISTTFGTGQETQYF.

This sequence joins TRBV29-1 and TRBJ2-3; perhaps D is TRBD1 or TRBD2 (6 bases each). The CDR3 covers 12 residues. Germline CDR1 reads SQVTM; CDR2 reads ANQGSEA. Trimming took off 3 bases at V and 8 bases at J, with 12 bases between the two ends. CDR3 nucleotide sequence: TGCAGCGTTGAGGAGGGGGGCGGTACGCAGTATTTT. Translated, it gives CSVEEGGGTQYF.

The CDR3 sequence is CASSTYPGSFQETQYF. The CDR3 coding sequence is TGTGCCAGTAGTACCTACCCTGGATCCTTTCAAGAGACCCAGTACTTC. The rearrangement links TRBV19 to TRBJ2-5; no clear D. This CDR3 has 16 amino acids. Germline CDR1 reads LNHDA; CDR2 reads SQIVND (reference sequence). Trimming took off 4 bases at V and 2 bases at J, with 17 bases between the two ends. The whole variable domain, remainder taken from reference TRBV19 and TRBJ2-5, is DGGITQSPKYLFRKEGQNVTLSCEQNLNHDAMYWYRQDPGQGLRLIYYSQIVNDFQKGDIAEGYSVSREKKESFPLTVTSAQKNPTAFYLCASSTYPGSFQETQYFGPGTRLLVL.

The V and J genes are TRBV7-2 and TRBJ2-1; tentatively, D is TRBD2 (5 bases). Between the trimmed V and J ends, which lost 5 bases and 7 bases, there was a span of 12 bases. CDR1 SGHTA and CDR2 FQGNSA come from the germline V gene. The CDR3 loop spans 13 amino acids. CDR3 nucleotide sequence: TGTGCCAGCAGCCGGAGCGGACCAAATGAGCAGTTCTTC. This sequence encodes CASSRSGPNEQFF. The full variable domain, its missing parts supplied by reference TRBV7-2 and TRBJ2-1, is GAGVSQSPSNKVTEKGKDVELRCDPISGHTALYWYRQSLGQGLEFLIYFQGNSAPDKSGLPSDRFSAERTGGSVSTLTIQRTQQEDSAVYLCASSRSGPNEQFFGPGTRLTVL.

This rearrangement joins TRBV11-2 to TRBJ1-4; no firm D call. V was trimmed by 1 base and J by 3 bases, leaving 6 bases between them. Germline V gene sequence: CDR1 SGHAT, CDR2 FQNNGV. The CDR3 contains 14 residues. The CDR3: CASSLAGANEKLFF. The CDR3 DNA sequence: TGTGCCAGCAGCTTAGCCGGAGCTAATGAAAAACTGTTTTTT.

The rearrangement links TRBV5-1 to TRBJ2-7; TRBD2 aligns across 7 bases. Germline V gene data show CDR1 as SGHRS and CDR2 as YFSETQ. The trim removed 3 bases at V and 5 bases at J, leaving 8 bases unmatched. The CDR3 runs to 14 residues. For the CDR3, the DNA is TGCGCCAGCAGCTCGTCTGCGGGAGTCAACGAGCAGTACTTC. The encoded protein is CASSSSAGVNEQYF.